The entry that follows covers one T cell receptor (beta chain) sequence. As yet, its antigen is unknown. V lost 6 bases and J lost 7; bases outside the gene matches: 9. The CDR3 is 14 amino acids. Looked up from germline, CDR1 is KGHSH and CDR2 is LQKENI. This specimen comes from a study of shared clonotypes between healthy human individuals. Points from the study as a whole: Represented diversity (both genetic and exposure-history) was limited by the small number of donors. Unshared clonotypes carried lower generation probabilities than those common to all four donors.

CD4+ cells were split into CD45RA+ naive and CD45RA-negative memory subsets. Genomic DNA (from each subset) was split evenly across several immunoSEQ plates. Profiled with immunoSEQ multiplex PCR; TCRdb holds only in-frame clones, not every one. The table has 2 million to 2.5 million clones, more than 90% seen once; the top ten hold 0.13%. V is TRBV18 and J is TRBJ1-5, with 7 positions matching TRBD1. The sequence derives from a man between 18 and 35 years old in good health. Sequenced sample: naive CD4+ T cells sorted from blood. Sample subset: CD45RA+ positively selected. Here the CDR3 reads CASSPTGVPQPQHF. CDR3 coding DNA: TGTGCCAGCTCTCCAACAGGGGTCCCCCAGCCCCAGCATTTT.